A single sample gave rise to the 14 T cell receptor beta chains below, sequenced in a study of blood T cell repertoires in COVID-19 (dated by TCRdb to the early 2020s). The library relied on the immunoSEQ multiplex PCR assay. TCRdb carries this immuneACCESS record with in-frame sequences only. Its versions omit some clonotypes, under half of them owing to an unresolved V gene in the studies checked, with the rest unexplained. This sample has tens of thousands of clones in its table, and roughly 88% of those were observed once. The ten biggest clones cover about 60% of the sample. The source material was peripheral blood. The receptor source for this set is a man between 70 and 80 years old with acute or convalescent COVID-19.

The chain couples TRBV7-8 to TRBJ1-1, with a weak D call TRBD1 (6 bases). Trimming took off 5 bases at V and 3 bases at J, with 19 bases between the two ends. Germline assignment: CDR1 SGHVS and CDR2 FQNEAQ. The CDR3 has 16 residues. The chain's CDR3 is CASSPRAGAFDTEAFF. The DNA for the CDR3 is TGTGCCAGCAGCCCAAGGGCGGGGGCATTCGACACTGAAGCTTTCTTT. The full variable domain, with the rest looked up from reference TRBV7-8 and TRBJ1-1, is GAGVSQSPRYKVAKRGQDVALRCDPISGHVSLFWYQQALGQGPEFLTYFQNEAQLDKSGLPSDRFFAERPEGSVSTLKIQRTQQEDSAVYLCASSPRAGAFDTEAFFGQGTRLTVV.

V gene TRBV19 combines with J gene TRBJ2-4; 7 bases are shared with TRBD1. J was trimmed by 9 bases and V by 7 bases; bases with no gene match: 9. The CDR3 spans 13 residues. Germline loops: CDR1 LNHDA, CDR2 SQIVND (reference sequence). The CDR3 sequence: CASIARDSSIQYF. Here the CDR3 DNA reads TGTGCCAGTATCGCCCGGGACAGCTCCATTCAGTACTTC.

This sequence joins TRBV3-1 (or the pseudogene TRBV3-2) and TRBJ2-7; D is uncertain. V lost 0 bases and J 6 bases, leaving 6 bases between the germline ends. CDR3 length: 12 amino acids. The germline CDR1 and CDR2 sequences are LGHDT and YNNKEL (reference sequence). The DNA for the CDR3 is TGTGCCAGCAGCCAAGACCTACTCGAGCAGTACTTC. It codes for CASSQDLLEQYF.

The V call is TRBV5-4, the J call TRBJ2-1; 8 nucleotides line up with TRBD2. The germline V gene encodes CDR1 SGHNT and CDR2 YYREEE (reference sequence). The V and J ends lost 3 bases and 6 bases, in that order; junction bases with no gene match: 5. The CDR3 extends over 14 amino acids. For the CDR3, the DNA is TGTGCCAGCAGCTCTGGACTAGCAGGCAATGAGCAGTTCTTC. It is translated as CASSSGLAGNEQFF.

The chain joins TRBV7-9 to TRBJ1-2, with 7 bases lining up with TRBD1. V lost 3 bases to trimming and J lost 4 bases; unmatched junction nucleotides: 2. The CDR3 loop spans 13 amino acids. CDR1 SEHNR and CDR2 FQNEAQ come from the germline V gene (reference sequence). CDR3 amino acids: CASSFEGAYGYTF. CDR3 DNA sequence: TGTGCCAGCAGCTTTGAGGGGGCCTATGGCTACACCTTC. The entire variable domain, with the rest obtained from reference TRBV7-9 and TRBJ1-2, is as follows: DTGVSQNPRHKITKRGQNVTFRCDPISEHNRLYWYRQTLGQGPEFLTYFQNEAQLEKSRLLSDRFSAERPKGSFSTLEIQRTEQGDSAMYLCASSFEGAYGYTFGSGTRLTVV.

The V and J genes are TRBV7-8 and TRBJ1-5, with a possible D match to TRBD1 (6 bases). The CDR3 runs to 15 residues. V was pared by 1 base and J by 4 bases, with 11 bases between. The V gene's germline CDR1 is SGHVS and CDR2 FQNEAQ. The CDR3 sequence: CASSLGGDRNQPQHF. DNA of the CDR3: TGTGCCAGCAGCTTAGGAGGCGACAGGAATCAGCCCCAGCATTTT.

V and J are TRBV27 and TRBJ1-1; a possible D gene is TRBD1 (5 bases). The CDR3 runs to 16 residues. CDR1 is MNHEY and CDR2 is SMNVEV in the germline V gene (reference sequence). The germline V and J ends were trimmed by 10 bases and 1 base, with 22 bases remaining between them. Here the CDR3 DNA reads TGTGCCACCAGGAATCCCCGGGCAGGGCAGAACACTGAAGCTTTCTTT. As protein: CATRNPRAGQNTEAFF.

The chain has TRBV5-6 and TRBJ1-6; D is possibly TRBD1 (5 bases). Trimming stripped 4 bases from V and 6 bases from J, with 17 bases between. Per germline, CDR1 SGHDT and CDR2 YYEEEE. This CDR3 comprises 16 residues. CDR3 region: CASSQDPGRGNSPLHF. For the CDR3, the DNA is TGTGCCAGCAGCCAAGACCCGGGGAGGGGTAATTCACCCCTCCACTTT.

This chain joins TRBV2 and TRBJ2-7; D call uncertain. The CDR3 has 13 residues. Trimming took 3 bases from V and 4 from J, leaving 10 bases between them. The V gene's germline CDR1 is SNHLY and CDR2 FYNNEI. Written as DNA, the CDR3 is TGTGCCAGCAGTGACGGTTTGGAGTACGAGCAGTACTTC. This translates into CASSDGLEYEQYF.

The J gene is TRBJ2-7, the V gene TRBV5-4; the D gene is possibly TRBD1 (6 bases). Trimming cost V 1 base and J 6 bases, with 14 bases left between them. CDR3 length equals 14 residues. Germline V lookup: CDR1 SGHNT, CDR2 YYREEE (reference sequence). The CDR3 here is CASSLRAGAGEQYF. CDR3 DNA sequence: TGTGCCAGCAGCTTGCGAGCAGGGGCTGGCGAGCAGTACTTC.

This chain connects TRBV3-1 (or the pseudogene TRBV3-2) to TRBJ2-1, with 7 bases aligning to TRBD1. Germline lookup yields CDR1 LGHDT and CDR2 YNNKEL (reference sequence). This CDR3 comprises 14 residues. J gave up 8 bases and V 0 bases, and 4 bases lay outside the gene matches. The CDR3 DNA follows: TGTGCCAGCAGCCAAGATCAGGGGGTACATGAGCAGTTCTTC. It encodes CASSQDQGVHEQFF.

The rearrangement joins TRBV7-8 to TRBJ2-2; 7 bases agree with TRBD2. The V segment lost 5 bases and the J segment 2 bases; nucleotides outside the gene matches: 5. Per the germline V gene, CDR1 is SGHVS and CDR2 is FQNEAQ. The CDR3 is 15 amino acids. The CDR3 DNA reads TGTGCCAGCAGCCTACTAGCGAGAAACACCGGGGAGCTGTTTTTT. Its protein is CASSLLARNTGELFF.

This rearrangement joins TRBV28 to TRBJ1-3, with D uncertain. The CDR3 extends over 15 amino acids. Looked up from germline, CDR1 is MDHEN and CDR2 is SYDVKM. Trimming stripped 5 bases from V and 6 bases from J, with 17 bases between. The CDR3 bases are TGTGCCAGCAGTAGACTAGGAGAAGGACTAAACACCATATATTTT. This codes for CASSRLGEGLNTIYF.

This clone came up once. This sequence joins TRBV7-9 and TRBJ1-6; D is unclear. The CDR3 extends over 12 amino acids. The V gene lost 0 bases and the J gene lost 10 bases, with 4 bases spanning the gap. The V gene's germline CDR1 is SEHNR and CDR2 FQNEAQ (reference sequence). Written as DNA, the CDR3 is TGTGCCAGCAGCTTAGCTGGCTCACCCCTCCACTTT. Translated, it gives CASSLAGSPLHF.